The 28 T cell receptor beta chains below all came from one sample that was sequenced in a study of T cells in Graves' hyperthyroidism and ophthalmopathy. Amplified TCR beta CDR3 regions derived from RNA transcripts. The primer set for the first-round RT-PCR of the TCR CDR3 was HTBI. TCRdb redid the calling of the multiplex PCR reads with MiXCR, one entry per CDR3 protein. The table includes around 520,000 distinct CDR3 sequences, around 22% detected once. What was sequenced was blood. These receptor sequences come from a woman in her twenties or thirties with Graves' ophthalmopathy.

The gene calls are TRBV20-1 and TRBJ2-5; no definite D call. V was shortened by 0 bases and J by 5 bases, with 7 bases between the two germline ends. Germline CDR1 is DFQATT and CDR2 is SNEGSKA (reference sequence). There are 12 residues in the CDR3. The CDR3 sequence: CSAREVRETQYF. DNA of the CDR3: TGCAGTGCTAGAGAGGTGCGGGAGACCCAGTACTTC.

In this sample, this clonotype turned up many times. The chain combines TRBV15 with TRBJ1-1, with unresolved D. Germline V CDR1 and CDR2: LNHNV, YYDKDF (reference sequence). The CDR3 consists of 14 residues. Trimming took 7 bases from V and 1 from J, leaving 13 bases between them. The CDR3 spells CATTPWRENTEAFF. The CDR3 DNA reads TGTGCCACCACCCCTTGGAGGGAGAACACTGAAGCTTTCTTT.

The rearrangement joins TRBV30 to TRBJ1-1; 9 bases line up with TRBD1. With 0 bases clipped from V and 5 bases from J, the junction kept 7 bases outside the gene matches. CDR3 size: 15 residues. Germline V gene data show CDR1 as GTSNPN and CDR2 as SVGIG (reference sequence). This CDR3 is CAWSVPGQGSTEAFF. CDR3 DNA: TGTGCCTGGAGTGTACCGGGACAGGGATCGACTGAAGCTTTCTTT.

The rearrangement links TRBV10-3 to TRBJ2-5; maybe TRBD2 (5 bases). The V end was cut by 4 bases, the J end by 4 bases, with 16 bases between. CDR3 length equals 15 residues. Germline-derived CDR1 and CDR2 are ENHRY and SYGVKD. In nucleotides, the CDR3 is TGTGCCATCAGTGGTCGTGACGGGGTTGGAGAGACCCAGTACTTC. Translating it yields CAISGRDGVGETQYF.

This clonotype appeared a few times. Given a much more abundant clone one base away, this may be a read error. The chain combines TRBV6-1 with TRBJ1-5; TRBD1 matches 9 bases. CDR3 length: 16 residues. The junction had 12 bases not matched to a gene; V was cut back by 3 bases and J by 9 bases. Germline loops: CDR1 MNHNS, CDR2 SASEGT. CDR3 sequence reads: CASSELDRGFHRPQHF. The CDR3 nucleotides are TGTGCCAGCAGTGAGCTGGACAGGGGTTTTCATCGGCCCCAGCATTTT.

This chain connects TRBV6-1 to TRBJ2-5, with D possibly TRBD1 on 6 matching bases. This CDR3 spans 14 amino acids. Germline V lookup: CDR1 MNHNS, CDR2 SASEGT. The ends were cut back, 6 bases at V and 0 bases at J, with 11 bases in the middle. The CDR3 reads CASSRDTNQETQYF. The CDR3 DNA is TGTGCCAGCAGCCGGGACACGAACCAAGAGACCCAGTACTTC.

The sample holds many counts of this clonotype. The chain employs TRBV6-5 and TRBJ1-1, with D unresolved. The CDR3 has 14 residues. Per germline, CDR1 MNHEY and CDR2 SVGAGI. The V gene lost 0 bases and the J gene lost 2 bases, with 7 bases spanning the gap. The CDR3 spells CASSYSGRNTEAFF. The CDR3 DNA follows: TGTGCCAGCAGTTACTCGGGCAGAAACACTGAAGCTTTCTTT.

This clonotype appeared many times. The chain combines TRBV6-5 with TRBJ2-7, with 8 bases identical to TRBD1. The V gene's germline CDR1 is MNHEY and CDR2 SVGAGI. The CDR3 runs to 16 residues. The V and J ends lost 6 bases and 3 bases, in that order; junction bases with no gene match: 13. CDR3 protein: CASRKTGATANYEQYF. In DNA form, the CDR3 reads TGTGCCAGCAGAAAGACAGGGGCCACTGCAAACTACGAGCAGTACTTC.

The chain uses TRBV28 and TRBJ1-2, with a weak D call TRBD1 (5 bases). The CDR3 sequence is 15 residues long. Germline CDR1 MDHEN, CDR2 SYDVKM. The ends were cut back, 4 bases at V and 4 bases at J, with 16 bases in the middle. The CDR3 DNA follows: TGTGCCAGCAGTTCGATTGGGGGGTCCGGCTATGGCTACACCTTC. It encodes CASSSIGGSGYGYTF.

V gene TRBV10-3 combines with J gene TRBJ1-2, with D unresolved. V was trimmed by 3 bases and J by 4 bases, leaving 9 bases between them. CDR3 size: 13 residues. The germline CDR1 and CDR2 sequences are ENHRY and SYGVKD. CDR3 nucleotides: TGTGCCATCAGTGACGACCTAACCTATGGCTACACCTTC. Encoded protein: CAISDDLTYGYTF.

The chain is built from TRBV6-2 or TRBV6-3 and TRBJ2-2; 8 bases align to TRBD1. The CDR3 has 18 amino acids. Germline CDR1 is MNHEY and CDR2 is SVGEGT. V lost 0 bases, J lost 6 bases, and 12 bases stayed unmatched. In DNA form, the CDR3 reads TGTGCCAGCAGTTACTCGGCCCGGACAGGGAAGAGGTCCGGGGAGCTGTTTTTT. It translates to CASSYSARTGKRSGELFF.

In its sample, this clonotype was seen many times. CDR3: CASSSGDTQYF. The CDR3 nucleotides read TGTGCCAGCAGTTCGGGGGATACGCAGTATTTT. The chain uses TRBV6-2 or TRBV6-3 and TRBJ2-3, with D possibly matching TRBD2 (5 bases). The germline V and J ends were trimmed by 4 bases and 6 bases, with 5 bases remaining between them. From germline, CDR1 is MNHEY and CDR2 SVGEGT. The CDR3 runs 11 residues.

This clonotype has ten or more counts. J is TRBJ1-2 and V is TRBV6-1; D gene uncertain. Per germline, CDR1 MNHNS and CDR2 SASEGT. Trimming stripped 6 bases from V and 0 bases from J, with 8 bases between. The CDR3 covers 13 residues. The CDR3 DNA sequence: TGTGCCAGCAGGGAACCAGCTAACTATGGCTACACCTTC. Protein: CASREPANYGYTF.

This clonotype was counted at least ten times. The chain combines TRBV3-1 with TRBJ2-5, with D maybe TRBD2 (5 bases). V lost 0 bases to trimming and J lost 3 bases, with 17 bases between them. The CDR3 loop spans 17 amino acids. From germline, CDR1 is LGHDT and CDR2 YNNKEL (reference sequence). The CDR3 loop reads CASSQDEAGSAKETQYF. CDR3 nucleotide sequence: TGTGCCAGCAGCCAAGATGAGGCGGGCTCTGCTAAAGAGACCCAGTACTTC.

This clonotype was observed many times. The chain recombines TRBV30 with TRBJ2-3, with unresolved D. This CDR3 has 11 amino acids. Trimming stripped 2 bases from V and 6 bases from J, with 6 bases between. CDR1 GTSNPN and CDR2 SVGIG come from the germline V gene (reference sequence). CDR3: CAWSLPDTQYF. Written as DNA, the CDR3 is TGTGCCTGGAGTCTCCCCGATACGCAGTATTTT.

This clonotype was recorded many times. The V and J genes are TRBV27 and TRBJ2-7; no clear D. The CDR3 is made up of 14 amino acids. V was pared by 2 bases and J by 3 bases, with 11 bases between. CDR1 and CDR2 (germline): MNHEY, SMNVEV (reference sequence). The CDR3 coding sequence is TGTGCCAGCAGTTTAGAAGGCAGCTTCTACGAGCAGTACTTC. As protein: CASSLEGSFYEQYF.

This clonotype was seen ten or more times. The V and J genes are TRBV5-1 and TRBJ2-5; maybe TRBD1 (5 bases). Germline V gene lookup returns CDR1 SGHRS and CDR2 YFSETQ. The CDR3 spans 16 residues. Trimming left V 0 bases short and J 1 base short, with 13 bases between. CDR3 residues: CASSLAPVGPQETQYF. DNA of the CDR3: TGCGCCAGCAGCTTGGCTCCCGTGGGGCCCCAAGAGACCCAGTACTTC.

In this sample, this clonotype turned up many times. The rearrangement uses TRBV6-5 and TRBJ1-1, with D uncertain. Germline lookup yields CDR1 MNHEY and CDR2 SVGAGI. The CDR3 runs 13 residues. The V and J ends lost 4 bases and 5 bases respectively, with 11 bases between them. The DNA for the CDR3 is TGTGCCAGCAGTTGGAGGAATGAGACTGAAGCTTTCTTT. Translation gives CASSWRNETEAFF.

This clonotype was seen repeatedly, ten times or more. This chain joins TRBV4-3 and TRBJ1-1; D is ambiguous. V was cut by 0 bases and J by 4 bases, with 6 bases left in between. The germline V gene encodes CDR1 LGHNA and CDR2 YSLEER. CDR3 length equals 13 residues. In DNA form, the CDR3 reads TGCGCCAGCAGCCAAGAGCTTGCCACTGAAGCTTTCTTT. Translated, it gives CASSQELATEAFF.

There are many counts of this clonotype. CDR3 residues: CASSQEGPGGQGTGGYTF. The CDR3 DNA follows: TGCGCCAGCAGCCAAGAGGGGCCTGGGGGACAGGGCACAGGAGGCTACACCTTC. The genes are TRBV4-3 and TRBJ1-2; TRBD1 matches at 9 bases. CDR3 size: 18 residues. Germline V gene data show CDR1 as LGHNA and CDR2 as YSLEER. V dropped 0 bases and J dropped 8; count of bases not matched to a gene: 16.

This clonotype has a handful of counts. V usage is TRBV15 and J usage is TRBJ2-5, with 7 positions matching TRBD1. The CDR3 sequence is 16 residues long. Germline V lookup: CDR1 LNHNV, CDR2 YYDKDF (reference sequence). V dropped 6 bases and J dropped 2; count of bases not matched to a gene: 12. CDR3 sequence reads: CATSDRDTGSQETQYF. In nucleotides, the CDR3 is TGTGCCACCAGTGACAGGGACACGGGATCTCAAGAGACCCAGTACTTC.

This clonotype came up many times. The V gene is TRBV6-2 or TRBV6-3, the J gene TRBJ2-6, with D uncertain. CDR1 is MNHEY, CDR2 SVGEGT, per germline. V was shortened by 3 bases and J by 3 bases, with 24 bases between the two germline ends. CDR3 size: 20 residues. CDR3 loop: CASSYSQTGLNNGGANVLTF. For the CDR3, the DNA is TGTGCCAGCAGTTATTCCCAAACGGGCCTAAACAATGGTGGGGCCAACGTCCTGACTTTC.

This clonotype was picked up many times. The V call is TRBV28, the J call TRBJ2-2; either TRBD1 or TRBD2 may supply D (6 bases each). Germline V gene sequence: CDR1 MDHEN, CDR2 SYDVKM. This CDR3 has 15 amino acids. The V end lost 1 base, the J end lost 7 bases, and 13 bases lay between the germline ends. Here the CDR3 reads CASSLSPGAGGELFF. DNA of the CDR3: TGTGCCAGCAGTTTATCTCCGGGGGCCGGCGGGGAGCTGTTTTTT.

This clonotype was found many times. The chain joins TRBV12-3 or TRBV12-4 to TRBJ1-2, with D unresolved. The CDR3 is made up of 11 amino acids. V gave up 3 bases and J gave up 8 bases, with 7 bases separating them. The CDR3 loop reads CASSFSTGYTF. DNA of the CDR3: TGTGCCAGCAGTTTTTCGACAGGCTACACCTTC.

This clonotype has more than one count but fewer than ten. The chain couples TRBV3-1 to TRBJ1-2; D is perhaps TRBD1 (5 bases). Germline lookup yields CDR1 LGHDT and CDR2 YNNKEL (reference sequence). This CDR3 has 15 amino acids. V was cut by 2 bases and J by 6 bases, with 16 bases left in between. The CDR3 DNA is TGTGCCAGCAGCCAACCCGGGTGGGGGTACCATGGCTACACCTTC. Translation gives CASSQPGWGYHGYTF.

This clonotype was detected many times. The chain uses TRBV10-3 and TRBJ2-7; TRBD1 aligns across 8 bases. Unmatched junction bases numbered 6, after V lost 11 bases and J lost 0 bases. This CDR3 is built from 13 residues. In germline, CDR1 is ENHRY, CDR2 SYGVKD. In DNA form, the CDR3 reads TGTGCCTCGACGGACAGGGCCTCCTACGAGCAGTACTTC. Translating it yields CASTDRASYEQYF.

This clonotype has at least ten counts. This chain uses TRBV30 with TRBJ1-5, with no clear D. The germline V gene has CDR1 GTSNPN and CDR2 SVGIG (reference sequence). Trimming stripped 2 bases from V and 1 base from J, with 9 bases between. The CDR3 runs 14 residues. The CDR3 here is CAWSPFSSNQPQHF. CDR3 bases: TGTGCCTGGAGTCCATTTTCGAGCAATCAGCCCCAGCATTTT.

This clonotype was recorded many times. This chain links TRBV20-1 with TRBJ2-7; no firm D call. Germline V gives CDR1 DFQATT, CDR2 SNEGSKA (reference sequence). The CDR3 totals 12 residues. V was clipped by 1 base and J by 4 bases, with 8 bases between them. DNA for the CDR3: TGCAGTGCTAGAGTCGCACAGTACGAGCAGTACTTC. Protein product: CSARVAQYEQYF.